The 20 T cell receptor beta chains listed next were all sequenced from one sample in a study of T cells in Graves' hyperthyroidism and ophthalmopathy (dated by TCRdb to between 2018 and 2021). Libraries were constructed by multiplex PCR. Data came from an Illumina HiSeq 2000. TCR beta CDR3 regions were amplified from RNA transcripts. For the first round of RT-PCR on the TCR CDR3, the HTBI primer set was used together with the Qiagen OneStep RT-PCR kit. TCRdb redid the processing of the public reads, applying fastp at Q25 and MiXCR, and retained in-frame beta chains. Rows are combined by CDR3 protein, so each entry shows the most common genes and DNA. Counted in this sample were about 620,000 distinct CDR3 sequences; roughly 15% of them appeared once. 3% to 4.5% of the sample is in the top ten clones. Sequencing was carried out using blood. Receptor source: a woman aged 25 to 39 with Graves' hyperthyroidism.

This clonotype has just a few counts. J is TRBJ2-2 and V is TRBV20-1; 10 nucleotides align to TRBD2. Germline V gives CDR1 DFQATT, CDR2 SNEGSKA (reference sequence). V was clipped by 0 bases and J by 7 bases; unmatched bases: 8. The CDR3 is 16 amino acids. CDR3 DNA: TGCAGTGCTAGAGATCGGCTAGCGGGAGTTGACGGGGAGCTGTTTTTT. As protein: CSARDRLAGVDGELFF.

This clonotype occurred many times. This chain joins TRBV10-3 and TRBJ2-5; 8 bases fit TRBD2. Germline CDR1 reads ENHRY; CDR2 reads SYGVKD. The CDR3 has 15 residues. After removal of 3 bases from V and 2 bases from J, the junction contained 5 bases not matched to a gene. The CDR3 region is CAISDGGRQQETQYF. The CDR3 bases are TGTGCCATCAGTGATGGCGGGAGGCAGCAAGAGACCCAGTACTTC.

The chain couples TRBV5-1 to TRBJ2-3; D is tentatively TRBD1 or TRBD2 (5 bases each). Per the germline V gene, CDR1 is SGHRS and CDR2 is YFSETQ. Trimming shortened V by 2 bases and J by 1 base, and 11 bases separated the two germline ends. This CDR3 region has 15 residues. CDR3 nucleotide sequence: TGCGCCAGCAGCTTAGAGGGGTTCCGCACAGATACGCAGTATTTT. Its protein is CASSLEGFRTDTQYF.

The rearrangement joins TRBV29-1 to TRBJ1-2, with a weak D call TRBD1 (6 bases). Trimming pared 4 bases from V and 2 bases from J, leaving 8 bases between. The CDR3 contains 12 residues. Germline V gene sequence: CDR1 SQVTM, CDR2 ANQGSEA. CDR3 protein: CSVVQGNYGYTF. CDR3 coding DNA: TGCAGCGTTGTCCAGGGGAACTATGGCTACACCTTC.

The CDR3 is CASRRQGPYYNSPLHF. In DNA form, the CDR3 reads TGTGCCAGCAGGCGACAGGGGCCCTACTATAATTCACCCCTCCACTTT. The J gene is TRBJ1-6, the V gene TRBV12-3 or TRBV12-4, with 8 bases identical to TRBD1. This CDR3 region has 16 residues. V trimming: 6 bases; J trimming: 3 bases; junction bases outside the gene matches: 7.

This clonotype was seen a few times. This chain connects TRBV9 to TRBJ1-3; D remains ambiguous. The CDR3 has 13 amino acids. V lost 1 base to trimming and J lost 0 bases, with 2 bases between them. Germline CDR1 is SGDLS and CDR2 is YYNGEE. The CDR3 coding sequence is TGTGCCAGCAGCGTAAACTCTGGAAACACCATATATTTT. It yields the protein CASSVNSGNTIYF.

This clonotype has a count of ten or more. This sequence joins TRBV6-1 and TRBJ1-3; possibly TRBD1 for D (6 bases). Germline values: CDR1 MNHNS, CDR2 SASEGT. Trimming left V 6 bases short and J 4 bases short, with 16 bases between. CDR3 length equals 15 residues. The CDR3 DNA reads TGTGCCAGCAGGCCTACGCAGGGGTCCGGAAACACCATATATTTT. It specifies CASRPTQGSGNTIYF.

This clonotype has a handful of counts. The chain has TRBV15 and TRBJ2-1, with D possibly TRBD2 on 6 matching bases. V lost 5 bases, J lost 7 bases, and 21 bases lay in between. Germline CDR1 and CDR2: LNHNV and YYDKDF (reference sequence). This CDR3 spans 16 amino acids. The CDR3 sequence is CATSPTILAAGNEQFF. For the CDR3, the DNA is TGTGCCACCAGCCCTACGATACTTGCGGCGGGGAATGAGCAGTTCTTC.

This clonotype has at least ten counts. V and J are TRBV28 and TRBJ2-7; 14 bases match TRBD2. J was trimmed by 1 base and V by 3 bases; bases with no gene match: 2. This CDR3 is built from 16 residues. The germline V gene encodes CDR1 MDHEN and CDR2 SYDVKM. CDR3 loop: CASSFRTSGRSYEQYF. In nucleotides, the CDR3 is TGTGCCAGCAGTTTCCGGACTAGCGGGAGGTCCTACGAGCAGTACTTC. The entire variable domain, with the rest obtained from reference TRBV28 and TRBJ2-7, is as follows: DVKVTQSSRYLVKRTGEKVFLECVQDMDHENMFWYRQDPGLGLRLIYFSYDVKMKEKGDIPEGYSVSREKKERFSLILESASTNQTSMYLCASSFRTSGRSYEQYFGPGTRLTVT.

This clonotype was recorded at least ten times. The chain couples TRBV18 to TRBJ1-5, with a weak D call TRBD1 (6 bases). Deletions cut 3 bases from V and 4 bases from J, with 7 bases between. The length of the CDR3 is 13 residues. The germline gives CDR1 KGHSH, CDR2 LQKENI. CDR3 DNA sequence: TGTGCCAGCTCACCTGACAGGAATCAGCCCCAGCATTTT. It codes for CASSPDRNQPQHF.

V is TRBV6-2 or TRBV6-3 and J is TRBJ2-1; D might be TRBD1 (6 bases). CDR1 is MNHEY and CDR2 is SVGEGT in the germline V gene. V lost 2 bases, J lost 9 bases, and 14 bases lay in between. The CDR3 covers 14 residues. The CDR3 bases are TGTGCCAGCAGTTACAACAGGGAAATTTGTGAGCAGTTCTTC. This sequence encodes CASSYNREICEQFF.

This clonotype was seen repeatedly, ten times or more. The chain joins TRBV11-3 to TRBJ2-7; TRBD2 is a possible D gene (6 bases). Trimming left V 5 bases short and J 0 bases short, with 14 bases between. The CDR3 runs to 15 residues. Germline loops: CDR1 SGHNT, CDR2 YENEEA. CDR3 sequence (DNA): TGTGCCAGCAGCCATAGCGGTGCGAGCTCCTACGAGCAGTACTTC. It codes for CASSHSGASSYEQYF.

This clonotype was seen many times. This chain links TRBV2 with TRBJ2-1; 7 bases are a match to TRBD2. V lost 7 bases to trimming and J lost 9 bases; unmatched junction nucleotides: 6. This CDR3 is built from 12 residues. The germline gives CDR1 SNHLY, CDR2 FYNNEI. CDR3 nucleotide sequence: TGTGCCAGCACGCGGTCGGGGGGTGAGCAGTTCTTC. It codes for CASTRSGGEQFF.

J is TRBJ2-1 and V is TRBV3-1; 8 bases line up with TRBD2. Germline CDR1 and CDR2: LGHDT and YNNKEL (reference sequence). CDR3 size: 16 residues. V shed 0 bases and J 8 bases; nucleotides not matched to a gene: 9. CDR3 protein: CASSQDASSGGDEQFF. The CDR3 DNA sequence: TGTGCCAGCAGCCAAGACGCCAGCTCGGGGGGGGATGAGCAGTTCTTC.

This clonotype was seen ten or more times. The chain recombines TRBV27 with TRBJ2-7, with D perhaps TRBD1 or TRBD2 (5 bases each). The CDR3 has 15 amino acids. Germline CDR1 reads MNHEY; CDR2 reads SMNVEV (reference sequence). V was pared by 6 bases and J by 6 bases, with 21 bases between. The CDR3 loop is CASSIISSPGREQYF. In nucleotides, the CDR3 is TGTGCCAGCAGCATAATATCGTCCCCGGGGCGCGAGCAGTACTTC.

The chain joins TRBV4-2 to TRBJ2-2; D remains unclear. Trimming left V 5 bases short and J 1 base short, with 11 bases between. CDR1 LGHNA and CDR2 YNFKEQ come from the germline V gene. The CDR3 length is 15 residues. The CDR3 region has the DNA TGTGCCAGCAGCGTATCGGTCCTGAACACCGGGGAGCTGTTTTTT. Its translation: CASSVSVLNTGELFF.

The sample holds many counts of this clonotype. Relative to the germline gene, one junction end is altered; a read error may explain this. The chain recombines TRBV5-1 with TRBJ2-1; weak D call: TRBD2 (6 bases). The CDR3 has 13 amino acids. Germline-derived CDR1 and CDR2 are SGHRS and YFSETQ. The CDR3 loop is CASSLVGGNEQFF. In nucleotides, the CDR3 is TGTGCCAGCAGTTTAGTAGGAGGGAATGAGCAGTTCTTC.

The V call is TRBV6-2 or TRBV6-3, the J call TRBJ2-3, with a tentative D call TRBD2 (5 bases). The CDR3 totals 14 residues. Germline assignment: CDR1 MNHEY and CDR2 SVGEGT. Trimming shortened V by 6 bases and J by 2 bases, and 12 bases separated the two germline ends. The CDR3, as DNA: TGTGCCAGCAGGGGTGAGGGTCTCACAGATACGCAGTATTTT. This sequence encodes CASRGEGLTDTQYF.

This clonotype has a handful of counts. This rearrangement joins TRBV2 to TRBJ2-2; D uncertain. Trimming left V 2 bases short and J 8 bases short, with 12 bases between. The CDR3 extends over 14 amino acids. Germline CDR1 and CDR2: SNHLY and FYNNEI. CDR3 DNA: TGTGCCAGCAGTGAAACGGTCCGGGCTGGGGAGCTGTTTTTT. Its translation is CASSETVRAGELFF. The variable domain in full, completed from reference TRBV2 and TRBJ2-2, reads EPEVTQTPSHQVTQMGQEVILRCVPISNHLYFYWYRQILGQKVEFLVSFYNNEISEKSEIFDDQFSVERPDGSNFTLKIRSTKLEDSAMYFCASSETVRAGELFFGEGSRLTVL.

This rearrangement joins TRBV4-1 to TRBJ2-7, with 8 bases that match TRBD2. V lost 1 base to trimming and J lost 1 base; unmatched junction nucleotides: 3. Germline V gene data show CDR1 as MGHRA and CDR2 as YSYEKL. This CDR3 spans 15 amino acids. The CDR3 sequence: CASSQVPSGSYEQYF. The DNA for the CDR3 is TGCGCCAGCAGCCAAGTACCTAGCGGGTCCTACGAGCAGTACTTC.